The clone carrying this TCR beta chain was detected only a few times. What it binds is unknown. Trimming took 1 base from V and 0 from J, leaving 9 bases between them. Germline values: CDR1 SEHNR, CDR2 FQNEAQ (reference sequence). CDR3 length: 16 residues. This entry is derived from a study of memory CD4+ T cells and cytomegalovirus serostatus. Study-level findings and limits: CD4+ memory repertoires contained about 40% of the roughly 150 reported CMV TCRbeta sequences.

Single viable CD3+CD4+CD8-CD45RO+ cells were sorted as the memory CD4+ T cells. Serostatus was set by detecting CMV pp150, pp28, p38, p52 IgG. Sequenced by immunoSEQ multiplex PCR; TCRdb stores in-frame clones only, minus some. The repertoire consists of some 58,000 clones, with roughly three quarters occurring once and the leading ten covering 0.88%. The TCR comes from an adult in good health and CMV-seronegative. This chain connects TRBV7-9 to TRBJ2-2, with D maybe TRBD1 (5 bases). The sequenced material came from memory CD4+ T cells from blood. The CDR3 protein is CASSLGDRANTGELFF. The CDR3 DNA follows: TGTGCCAGCAGCTTAGGCGACAGAGCGAACACCGGGGAGCTGTTTTTT.